Shown below are 5 T cell receptor beta chains from a single sample sequenced in a study of early stage breast cancer tumors. TCRdb keeps only in-frame clones here, not all; method: immunoSEQ multiplex PCR. Of tens of thousands of clones listed, 70% to 85% are singletons. The sequenced material came from blood. These receptors were obtained from a person aged 55 to 75 with breast cancer.

The chain employs TRBV5-1 and TRBJ2-3; 14 nucleotides match TRBD2. V lost 2 bases, J lost 1 base, and 6 bases stayed unmatched. Per the germline V gene, CDR1 is SGHRS and CDR2 is YFSETQ. This CDR3 has 18 amino acids. CDR3 residues: CASSFGLAGGPRTDTQYF. Here the CDR3 DNA reads TGCGCCAGCAGCTTCGGACTAGCGGGGGGTCCGCGCACAGATACGCAGTATTTT.

This clone has only a few counts. The chain employs TRBV10-2 and TRBJ1-2, with D tentatively TRBD1 (6 bases). The germline gives CDR1 WSHSY, CDR2 SAAADI. V lost 6 bases and J 3 bases, leaving 14 bases between the germline ends. CDR3 size: 14 residues. CDR3 sequence (DNA): TGCGCCAGCAGAGAAGGAGGGGGGGACTATGGCTACACCTTC. Encoded protein: CASREGGGDYGYTF.

This chain links TRBV10-3 with TRBJ1-2, with 11 bases fitting TRBD1. Germline CDR1 ENHRY, CDR2 SYGVKD. The CDR3 has 13 amino acids. V was clipped by 6 bases and J by 8 bases; unmatched bases: 5. CDR3 sequence reads: CAISPGQGEGYTF. Written as DNA, the CDR3 is TGTGCCATCAGCCCGGGACAGGGGGAAGGCTACACCTTC.

CDR3 sequence reads: CASSKASPGLAETYEQYF. The DNA for the CDR3 is TGTGCCAGCAGCAAAGCATCACCGGGACTAGCGGAAACCTACGAGCAGTACTTC. The J gene is TRBJ2-7, the V gene TRBV21-1; the D call of TRBD2 is as the table states it, not checked on the DNA. TRBV21-1 is termed a pseudogene. This CDR3 contains 18 residues.

The chain carries TRBV10-3 and TRBJ1-2; D not resolved. Germline CDR1 reads ENHRY; CDR2 reads SYGVKD. The V end was cut by 3 bases, the J end by 0 bases, with 14 bases between. The CDR3 length is 16 residues. CDR3 amino acids: CAISEAGWAANYGYTF. The CDR3 nucleotides are TGTGCCATCAGTGAAGCGGGGTGGGCAGCTAACTATGGCTACACCTTC.